This TCR beta chain was captured by sequencing in a study of blood T cell repertoires in COVID-19. About the research overall: There were acute and convalescent COVID-19 samples, and they came from the United States, Italy and Spain. The analysed material was cDNA or gDNA that came from T cells, B-cell-depleted T cells, or PBMCs.

A Seattle source enrolled patients during active infection and followed them longitudinally. This clone was seen once. Original processing notes: Amplification with reference gene primers provided the estimates of nucleated cell counts. TCRdb keeps only in-frame clones here, not all; method: immunoSEQ multiplex PCR. That table furnishes V, J and clone size, whereas the DNA furnished D and trimming. The sample has 410,000 or so clones; approximately 90% are singletons. V was clipped by 2 bases and J by 9 bases, with 11 bases between them. Germline CDR1 is KGHSH and CDR2 is LQKENI. This CDR3 contains 13 residues.

The sequence was obtained from a woman aged 40 to 50 with COVID-19, enrolled during active disease. Sequenced input: peripheral blood. The chain joins TRBV18 to TRBJ1-5; D ambiguous. CDR3 nucleotide sequence: TGTGCCAGCTCACCAGCAGGCAGCCCGCCCCAGCATTTT. It yields the protein CASSPAGSPPQHF.